The rows below give T cell receptor beta chains drawn from one sample of a study of T cells in Graves' hyperthyroidism and ophthalmopathy. Using its own MiXCR run on the multiplex PCR reads, TCRdb lists one record per CDR3 protein. The sample records fewer than 600,000 distinct CDR3 sequences, over 13% being singletons. Sequenced: blood. The receptors were sampled from a woman between 18 and 29 years old with Graves' hyperthyroidism. Each CDR3 is given without its conserved first and last residue. Each record gives: J gene, CDR3 length, V gene, CDR3 protein.

TRBJ2-3,13,TRBV10-3,AISESTTSGDTQY
TRBJ1-2,11,TRBV19,ASARDNNYGYT
TRBJ1-2,11,TRBV12-3/TRBV12-4,ASSLTQNYGYT
TRBJ1-2,11,TRBV12-3/TRBV12-4,ASRLDRYYGYT
TRBJ2-7,15,TRBV18,ASSPYGTAGGGLEQY
TRBJ1-4,13,TRBV19,ASNQGQGANEKLF
TRBJ2-1,14,TRBV6-6,ASSYSGSLSYNEQF
TRBJ2-2,12,TRBV20-1,SAGAQGGTGELF
TRBJ1-2,12,TRBV5-1,ASSPQRVTYGYT
TRBJ1-4,15,TRBV27,ASSESPRAGLGEKLF
TRBJ2-1,13,TRBV19,ASSRLTLQYNEQF
TRBJ1-2,8,TRBV2,ASDGGDYT
TRBJ2-5,13,TRBV29-1,SVTHGGQGTETQY